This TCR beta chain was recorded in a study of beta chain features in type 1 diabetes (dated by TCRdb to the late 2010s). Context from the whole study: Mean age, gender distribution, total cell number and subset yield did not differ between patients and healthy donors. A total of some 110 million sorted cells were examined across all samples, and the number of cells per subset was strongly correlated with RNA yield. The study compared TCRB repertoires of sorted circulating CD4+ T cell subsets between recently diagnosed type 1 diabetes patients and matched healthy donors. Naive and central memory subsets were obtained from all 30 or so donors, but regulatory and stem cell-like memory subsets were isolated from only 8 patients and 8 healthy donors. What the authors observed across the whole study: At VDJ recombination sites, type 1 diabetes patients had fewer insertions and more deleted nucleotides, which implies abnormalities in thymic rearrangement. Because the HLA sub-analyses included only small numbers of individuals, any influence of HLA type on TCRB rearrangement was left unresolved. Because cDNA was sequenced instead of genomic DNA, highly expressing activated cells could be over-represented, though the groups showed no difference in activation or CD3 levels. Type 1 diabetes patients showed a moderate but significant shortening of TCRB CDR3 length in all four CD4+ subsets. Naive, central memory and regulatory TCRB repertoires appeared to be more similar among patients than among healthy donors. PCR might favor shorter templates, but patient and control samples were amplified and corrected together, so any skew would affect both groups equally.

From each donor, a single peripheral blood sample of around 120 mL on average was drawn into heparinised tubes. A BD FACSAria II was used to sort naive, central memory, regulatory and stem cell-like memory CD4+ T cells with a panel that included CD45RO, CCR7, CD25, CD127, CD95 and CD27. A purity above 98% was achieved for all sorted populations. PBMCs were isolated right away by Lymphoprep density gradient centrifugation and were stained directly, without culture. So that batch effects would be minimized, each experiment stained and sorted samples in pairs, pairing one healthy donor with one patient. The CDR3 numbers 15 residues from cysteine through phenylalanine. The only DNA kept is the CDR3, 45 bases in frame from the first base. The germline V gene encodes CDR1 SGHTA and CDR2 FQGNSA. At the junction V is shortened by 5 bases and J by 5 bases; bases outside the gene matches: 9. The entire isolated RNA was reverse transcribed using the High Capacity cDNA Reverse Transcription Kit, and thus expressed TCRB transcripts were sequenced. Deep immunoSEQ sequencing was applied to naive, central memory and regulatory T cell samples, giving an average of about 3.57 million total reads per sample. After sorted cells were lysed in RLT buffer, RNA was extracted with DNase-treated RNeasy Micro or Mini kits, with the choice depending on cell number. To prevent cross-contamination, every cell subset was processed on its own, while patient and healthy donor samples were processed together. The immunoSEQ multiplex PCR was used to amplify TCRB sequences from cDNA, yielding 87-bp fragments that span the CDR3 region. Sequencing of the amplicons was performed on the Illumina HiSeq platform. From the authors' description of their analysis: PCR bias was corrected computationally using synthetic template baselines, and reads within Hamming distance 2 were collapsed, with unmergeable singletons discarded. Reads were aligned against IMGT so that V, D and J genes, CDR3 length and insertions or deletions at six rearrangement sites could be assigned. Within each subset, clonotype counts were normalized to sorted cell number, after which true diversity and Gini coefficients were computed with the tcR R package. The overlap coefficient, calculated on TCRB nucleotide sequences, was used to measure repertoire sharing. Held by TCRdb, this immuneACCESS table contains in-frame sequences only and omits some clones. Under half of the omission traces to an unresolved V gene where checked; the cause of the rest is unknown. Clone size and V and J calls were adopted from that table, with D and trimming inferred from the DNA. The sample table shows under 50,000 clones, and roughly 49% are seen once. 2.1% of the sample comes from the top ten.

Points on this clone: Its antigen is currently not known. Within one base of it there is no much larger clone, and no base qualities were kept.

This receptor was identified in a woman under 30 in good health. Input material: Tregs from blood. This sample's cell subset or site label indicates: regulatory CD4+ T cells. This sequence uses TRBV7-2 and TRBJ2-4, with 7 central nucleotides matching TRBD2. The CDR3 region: CASSRAGTTQNIQYF. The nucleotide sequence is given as TGTGCCAGCAGCCGAGCAGGGACTACCCAAAACATTCAGTACTTC.